This T cell receptor beta chain was obtained from a study of human thymus T cells. Assay: immunoSEQ multiplex PCR; the TCRdb copy retains only in-frame clones and omits some. The sample lists some 130,000 clones; around 96% were seen once. Surgeons resected thymus tissue during corrective heart surgery. The J segment lost 4 bases and the V segment lost 2 bases, leaving 10 bases of the junction unmatched. The V gene's germline CDR1 is MNHEY and CDR2 SMNVEV (reference sequence). The CDR3 is 16 residues long. The gene calls are TRBV27 and TRBJ1-1; 7 bases match TRBD1. This receptor was taken from a boy under two years old with a congenital heart defect but otherwise immunologically healthy. Sequences were obtained from thymus tissue. Here the CDR3 DNA reads TGTGCCAGCAGTTTAGCCCTACAGGGGTTGAGCACTGAAGCTTTCTTT. Its translation is CASSLALQGLSTEAFF.